The sequence of this TCR beta chain was determined in a study of patients and donors after allogeneic stem cell transplantation. TCRdb redid the calling of the RT-PCR reads with MiXCR, one entry per CDR3 protein. The sample lists under 200,000 distinct CDR3 sequences, about 30% occurring once. V shed 4 bases, J shed 5 bases, and the junction held 8 bases outside the gene matches. The CDR3 has 14 residues. CDR1 and CDR2 (germline): SGHNT, YYREEE (reference sequence). This clonotype was seen once. The rearrangement joins TRBV5-4 to TRBJ2-5; 7 nucleotides align to TRBD2. This TCR was recovered from a human donor who was either an allogeneic HSCT recipient or a stem cell or donor lymphocyte infusion donor (not recorded which). It is not recorded whose cells these are; they may come from a transplant donor. What was sequenced was blood, either unsorted or a sorted T cell fraction (not recorded which). CDR3 in DNA: TGTGCCAGCAGCCGGAAGTCCGGGGGGGAGACCCAGTACTTC. Translating it yields CASSRKSGGETQYF.